This T cell receptor (beta chain) was observed in a study of cytomegalovirus exposure and HLA in healthy donors. Primers: 60 Vbeta forward and 13 Jbeta reverse. Assay: immunoSEQ multiplex PCR; the TCRdb copy retains only in-frame clones and omits some. The data hold about 140,000 clones, with 70% to 80% observed a single time. The germline V gene has CDR1 LGHNA and CDR2 YNFKEQ. The V segment lost 0 bases and the J segment 1 base; nucleotides outside the gene matches: 2. This CDR3 contains 15 residues. The study's findings and limits: Analysis was carried out at a later point, and it linked a missense DCLRE1C variant to TCR beta V- and J-gene trimming.

A remark on this clone: Antigen specificity is unknown.

The J gene is TRBJ1-1, the V gene TRBV4-2; 7 bases fit TRBD1. This clonotype originated in a woman aged 50 to 60 in good health and CMV-seronegative. The source material was PBMCs. The CDR3 coding sequence is TGTGCCAGCAGCCAAGACGGGACAGCGAACACTGAAGCTTTCTTT. Amino acid sequence: CASSQDGTANTEAFF.